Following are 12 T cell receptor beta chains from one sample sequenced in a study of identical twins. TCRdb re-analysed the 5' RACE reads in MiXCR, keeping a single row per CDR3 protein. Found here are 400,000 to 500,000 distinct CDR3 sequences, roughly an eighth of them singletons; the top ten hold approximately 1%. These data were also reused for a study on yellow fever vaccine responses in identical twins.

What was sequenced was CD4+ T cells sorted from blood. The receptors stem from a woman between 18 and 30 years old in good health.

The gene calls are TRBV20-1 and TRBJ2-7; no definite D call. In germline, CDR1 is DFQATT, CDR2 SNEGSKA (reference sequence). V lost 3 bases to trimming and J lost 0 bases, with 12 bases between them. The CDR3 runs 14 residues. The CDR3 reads CSASRSESSYEQYF. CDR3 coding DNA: TGCAGTGCTAGCCGGTCAGAGTCCTCCTACGAGCAGTACTTC.

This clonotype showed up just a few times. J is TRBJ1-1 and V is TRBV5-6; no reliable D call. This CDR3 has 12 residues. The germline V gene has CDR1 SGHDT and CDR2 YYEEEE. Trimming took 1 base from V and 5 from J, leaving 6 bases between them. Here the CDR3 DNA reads TGTGCCAGCAGCTTGAAAAGAACTGAAGCTTTCTTT. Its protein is CASSLKRTEAFF.

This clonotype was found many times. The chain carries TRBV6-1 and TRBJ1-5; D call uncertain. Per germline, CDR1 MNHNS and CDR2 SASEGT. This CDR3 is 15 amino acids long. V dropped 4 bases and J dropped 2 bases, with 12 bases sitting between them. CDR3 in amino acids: CASSGYPRGNQPQHF. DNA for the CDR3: TGTGCCAGCAGTGGGTATCCTCGGGGCAATCAGCCCCAGCATTTT.

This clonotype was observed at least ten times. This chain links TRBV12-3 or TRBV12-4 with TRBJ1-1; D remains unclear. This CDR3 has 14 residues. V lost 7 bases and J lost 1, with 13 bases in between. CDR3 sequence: CASTPGLENTEAFF. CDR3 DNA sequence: TGTGCCAGCACTCCCGGTTTGGAGAACACTGAAGCTTTCTTT.

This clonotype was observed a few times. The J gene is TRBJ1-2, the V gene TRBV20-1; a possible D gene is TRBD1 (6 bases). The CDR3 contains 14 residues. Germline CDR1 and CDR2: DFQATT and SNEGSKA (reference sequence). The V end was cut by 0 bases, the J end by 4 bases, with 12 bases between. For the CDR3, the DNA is TGCAGTGCTAGAGAGGGGGGGCTCGGCTATGGCTACACCTTC. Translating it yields CSAREGGLGYGYTF.

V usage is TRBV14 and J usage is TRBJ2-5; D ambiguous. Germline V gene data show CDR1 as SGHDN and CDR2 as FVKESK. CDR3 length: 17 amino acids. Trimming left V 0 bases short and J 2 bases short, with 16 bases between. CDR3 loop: CASSQDNWRPSQETQYF. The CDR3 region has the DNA TGTGCCAGCAGCCAAGATAATTGGAGACCCTCTCAAGAGACCCAGTACTTC.

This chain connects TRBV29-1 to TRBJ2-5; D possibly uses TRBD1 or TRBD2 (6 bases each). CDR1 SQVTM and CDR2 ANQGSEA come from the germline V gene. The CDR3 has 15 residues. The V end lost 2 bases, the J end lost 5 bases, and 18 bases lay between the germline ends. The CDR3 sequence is CSVELIRGLGETQYF. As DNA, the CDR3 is TGCAGCGTTGAACTTATACGGGGGCTAGGGGAGACCCAGTACTTC.

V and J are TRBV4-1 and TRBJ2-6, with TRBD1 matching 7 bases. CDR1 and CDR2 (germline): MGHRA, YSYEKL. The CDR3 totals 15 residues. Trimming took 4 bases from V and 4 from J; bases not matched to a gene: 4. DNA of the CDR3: TGCGCCAGCAGCCGTACAGGGGCCGGGGCCAACGTCCTGACTTTC. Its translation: CASSRTGAGANVLTF.

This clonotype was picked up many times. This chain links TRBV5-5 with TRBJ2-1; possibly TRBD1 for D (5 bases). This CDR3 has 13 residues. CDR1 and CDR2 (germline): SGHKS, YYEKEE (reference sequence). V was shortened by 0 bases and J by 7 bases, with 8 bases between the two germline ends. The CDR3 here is CASSLEGWNEQFF. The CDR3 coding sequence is TGTGCCAGCAGCTTGGAGGGGTGGAATGAGCAGTTCTTC.

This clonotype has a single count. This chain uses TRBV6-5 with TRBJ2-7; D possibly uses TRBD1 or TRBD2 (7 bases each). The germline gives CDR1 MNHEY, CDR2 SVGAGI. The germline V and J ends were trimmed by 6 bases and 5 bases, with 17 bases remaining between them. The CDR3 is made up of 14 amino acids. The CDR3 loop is CASSRSGTADEQYF. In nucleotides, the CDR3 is TGTGCCAGCAGCCGCAGCGGGACAGCCGACGAGCAGTACTTC.

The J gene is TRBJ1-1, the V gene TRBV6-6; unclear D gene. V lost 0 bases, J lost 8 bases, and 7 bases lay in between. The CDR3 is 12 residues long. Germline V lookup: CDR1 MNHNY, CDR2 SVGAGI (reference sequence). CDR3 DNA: TGTGCCAGCAGTTACTCGGGGAAAGAAGCTTTCTTT. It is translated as CASSYSGKEAFF.

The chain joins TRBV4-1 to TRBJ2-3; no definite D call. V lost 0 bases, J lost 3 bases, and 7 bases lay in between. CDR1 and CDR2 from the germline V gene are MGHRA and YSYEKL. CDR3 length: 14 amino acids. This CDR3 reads CASSQEWTTDTQYF. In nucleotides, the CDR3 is TGCGCCAGCAGCCAAGAATGGACGACAGATACGCAGTATTTT.